These 21 T cell receptor beta chains share one sample of origin, sequenced in a study of blood T cell repertoires in COVID-19. Here immunoSEQ multiplex PCR was the method, and the copy in TCRdb shows in-frame clones only, minus some. The sample has 250,000 to 350,000 clones, about 87% seen once. What was sequenced was PBMCs or T cells enriched from blood (not recorded which). These receptors all come from a woman aged 18-35 years who had recovered from COVID-19.

J is TRBJ2-7 and V is TRBV5-1; no clear D. This CDR3 is 17 amino acids long. Per the germline V gene, CDR1 is SGHRS and CDR2 is YFSETQ. Trimming took off 4 bases at V and 3 bases at J, with 23 bases between the two ends. The CDR3: CASSQPSVGAVYYEQYF. CDR3 DNA sequence: TGCGCCAGCAGCCAGCCGAGCGTTGGTGCAGTCTACTACGAGCAGTACTTC.

The sample holds one count of this clone. The chain is built from TRBV9 and TRBJ2-5, with 7 bases lining up with TRBD2. There are 18 residues in the CDR3. Germline V gene sequence: CDR1 SGDLS, CDR2 YYNGEE. With V trimmed by 3 bases and J by 5 bases, 19 bases remained unmatched. Written as DNA, the CDR3 is TGTGCCAGCAGCGCCCCCCCAGATAGGACTAGTTCGGTGGAGACCCAGTACTTC. It translates to CASSAPPDRTSSVETQYF.

The chain has TRBV28 and TRBJ2-1; the match to TRBD2 covers 11 bases. Germline-derived CDR1 and CDR2 are MDHEN and SYDVKM. The V segment lost 7 bases and the J segment 10 bases; nucleotides outside the gene matches: 12. The CDR3 extends over 15 amino acids. CDR3 protein: CASTFSGGGTREQFF. The CDR3 DNA sequence: TGTGCCAGCACCTTTAGCGGGGGGGGTACTAGAGAGCAGTTCTTC.

As to this clone: The sample holds other DNA sequences that translate to the same CDR3. The V and J genes are TRBV6-5 and TRBJ1-2, with TRBD1 as a possible D gene (6 bases). Deletions cut 5 bases from V and 6 bases from J, with 10 bases between. CDR3 length: 12 residues. Germline loops: CDR1 MNHEY, CDR2 SVGAGI. CDR3 nucleotides: TGTGCCAGCAGTAAACAGGGTGATGGCTACACCTTC. Translating it yields CASSKQGDGYTF.

This rearrangement joins TRBV21-1 to TRBJ1-5; the table's D call of TRBD1 was not tested on the DNA. TRBV21-1 is flagged as a pseudogene. This CDR3 region has 17 residues. The CDR3 reads CASSKGFWGRVGEPQHF. CDR3 sequence (DNA): TGTGCCAGCAGCAAAGGCTTTTGGGGCAGGGTTGGGGAGCCCCAGCATTTT.

The chain has TRBV15 and TRBJ1-5; TRBD1 agrees at 7 bases. Germline-derived CDR1 and CDR2 are LNHNV and YYDKDF (reference sequence). The CDR3 consists of 15 residues. V dropped 0 bases and J dropped 6; count of bases not matched to a gene: 5. DNA for the CDR3: TGTGCCACCAGCAGAGATGCGACAGGGAGTCAGCCCCAGCATTTT. Its translation: CATSRDATGSQPQHF.

The chain uses TRBV11-2 and TRBJ2-1, with D tentatively TRBD2 (6 bases). Trimming shortened V by 2 bases and J by 3 bases, and 8 bases separated the two germline ends. The germline V gene has CDR1 SGHAT and CDR2 FQNNGV. The CDR3 has 14 residues. CDR3 amino acids: CASSLFGGYNEQFF. Here the CDR3 DNA reads TGTGCCAGCAGCTTATTCGGGGGCTACAATGAGCAGTTCTTC.

The chain carries TRBV28 and TRBJ1-2; TRBD1 agrees at 7 bases. The CDR3 sequence is 12 residues long. V dropped 5 bases and J dropped 7; count of bases not matched to a gene: 4. Germline V CDR1 and CDR2: MDHEN, SYDVKM. The CDR3 loop is CASSPDRVGYTF. DNA of the CDR3: TGTGCCAGCAGTCCCGACAGGGTTGGCTACACCTTC.

The rearrangement links TRBV9 to TRBJ2-5; weak D call: TRBD2 (6 bases). The V gene's germline CDR1 is SGDLS and CDR2 YYNGEE. The CDR3 length is 15 residues. V was pared by 0 bases and J by 5 bases, with 14 bases between. CDR3 coding DNA: TGTGCCAGCAGCGTAGCGGACTACCCCGCGGAGACCCAGTACTTC. It yields the protein CASSVADYPAETQYF.

The V call is TRBV5-1, the J call TRBJ2-1; 7 positions agree with TRBD2. Per the germline V gene, CDR1 is SGHRS and CDR2 is YFSETQ. CDR3 size: 14 residues. With 2 bases clipped from V and 3 bases from J, the junction kept 2 bases outside the gene matches. CDR3 sequence reads: CASSFGGSYNEQFF. DNA for the CDR3: TGCGCCAGCAGCTTCGGCGGGAGCTACAATGAGCAGTTCTTC.

This chain links TRBV7-3 with TRBJ2-2; D possibly corresponds to TRBD2 (6 bases). Germline V gene data show CDR1 as SGHTA and CDR2 as FQGTGA. V was pared by 5 bases and J by 1 base, with 20 bases between. The CDR3 loop spans 18 amino acids. The CDR3 spells CASSPLGRETKNTGELFF. In nucleotides, the CDR3 is TGTGCCAGCAGCCCACTAGGGCGGGAAACAAAGAACACCGGGGAGCTGTTTTTT.

This chain uses TRBV12-3 or TRBV12-4 with TRBJ1-6, with 8 bases lining up with TRBD1. V gave up 6 bases and J gave up 10 bases; unmatched junction bases: 5. The CDR3 runs to 13 residues. The CDR3 bases are TGTGCCAGCAGCCCAGGGGGCGCGTCACCCCTCCACTTT. Translating gives CASSPGGASPLHF.

This clone was counted a few times. The chain couples TRBV6-1 to TRBJ1-2, with TRBD1 matching over 7 bases. The germline V gene encodes CDR1 MNHNS and CDR2 SASEGT. This CDR3 is 15 amino acids long. The V and J ends lost 1 base and 4 bases, in that order; junction bases with no gene match: 6. The CDR3 DNA follows: TGTGCCAGCAGTGAAGGGAGGGGGCCGACCTATGGCTACACCTTC. Residues: CASSEGRGPTYGYTF.

The chain employs TRBV20-1 and TRBJ1-4; D uncertain. The CDR3 is made up of 11 amino acids. CDR1 is DFQATT and CDR2 is SNEGSKA in the germline V gene (reference sequence). V was cut by 4 bases and J by 6 bases, with 6 bases left in between. The CDR3 reads CSATQDEKLFF. CDR3 nucleotide sequence: TGCAGTGCTACGCAGGATGAAAAACTGTTTTTT.

This clone showed up just a few times. The J gene is TRBJ2-7, the V gene TRBV6-2 or TRBV6-3, with D unresolved. V dropped 2 bases and J dropped 0 bases, with 5 bases sitting between them. The CDR3 totals 13 residues. CDR1 and CDR2 (germline): MNHEY, SVGEGT. This chain's CDR3 is CASSYRHSYEQYF. CDR3 in DNA: TGTGCCAGCAGTTACCGACACTCCTACGAGCAGTACTTC.

This sequence joins TRBV10-3 and TRBJ2-3; TRBD2 matches at 13 bases. The V gene end was trimmed by 5 bases and the J gene end by 6 bases; junction bases not matched to a gene: 11. The CDR3 length is 17 residues. CDR1 and CDR2 from the germline V gene are ENHRY and SYGVKD. The CDR3 here is CAISQTGTSGNRDTQYF. For the CDR3, the DNA is TGTGCCATCAGTCAGACCGGGACTAGCGGGAATCGGGATACGCAGTATTTT.

This chain links TRBV28 with TRBJ2-7; 8 positions match TRBD2. J was trimmed by 5 bases and V by 7 bases; bases with no gene match: 13. This CDR3 has 15 residues. The germline CDR1 and CDR2 sequences are MDHEN and SYDVKM. The CDR3: CASIPYAGGFDEQYF. For the CDR3, the DNA is TGTGCCAGCATCCCTTATGCGGGGGGTTTCGACGAGCAGTACTTC.

The rearrangement joins TRBV6-6 to TRBJ1-1, with D perhaps TRBD1 (6 bases). The CDR3 spans 14 residues. Trimming took off 6 bases at V and 5 bases at J, with 16 bases between the two ends. Germline values: CDR1 MNHNY, CDR2 SVGAGI (reference sequence). CDR3 residues: CASSLQGIWTEAFF. In DNA form, the CDR3 reads TGTGCCAGCAGCCTCCAGGGGATTTGGACTGAAGCTTTCTTT.

The chain carries TRBV24-1 and TRBJ2-3; a weak D match, TRBD2 (6 bases). CDR1 and CDR2 (germline): KGHDR, SFDVKD. CDR3 length: 14 amino acids. Deletions cut 3 bases from V and 5 bases from J, with 11 bases between. Written as DNA, the CDR3 is TGTGCCACCAGTGATCGGGGGAGTGGAGATACGCAGTATTTT. It specifies CATSDRGSGDTQYF.

This clone was seen a single time. The chain joins TRBV29-1 to TRBJ2-3, with D possibly being TRBD1 (5 bases). Deletions cut 0 bases from V and 1 base from J, with 11 bases between. This CDR3 has 15 amino acids. Germline V lookup: CDR1 SQVTM, CDR2 ANQGSEA. The CDR3 DNA reads as TGCAGCGTTGAAGACCTAGTGACAGGCACAGATACGCAGTATTTT. Amino acid sequence: CSVEDLVTGTDTQYF.

This chain connects TRBV5-1 to TRBJ2-7, with 7 positions matching TRBD1. The V segment lost 6 bases and the J segment 2 bases; nucleotides outside the gene matches: 5. Germline values: CDR1 SGHRS, CDR2 YFSETQ. The CDR3 is 13 amino acids. CDR3 sequence: CASNPGQTYEQYF. CDR3 in DNA: TGCGCCAGCAATCCGGGACAGACCTACGAGCAGTACTTC.